The T cell receptor (beta chain) described here comes from a study of T-cell memory formation after mild COVID-19. Whole-study context: Most TCR clusters belonged to a single donor. General observations from the study: Some clones that responded turned up in pre-infection memory, which suggests that cross-reactive memory joined in.

Germline V lookup: CDR1 SGHNT, CDR2 YENEEA. There are 15 residues in the CDR3. After removal of 1 base from V and 3 bases from J, the junction contained 3 bases not matched to a gene. TCRdb fed the 5' RACE reads into MiXCR, producing one record per CDR3 protein. There are about 320,000 distinct CDR3 sequences in the sample; roughly an eighth occur only once, and roughly 21% lies in the top ten. In its sample, this clonotype was seen a few times. No antigen is known for it. The sequence was obtained from a man aged 18 to 30 who had mild COVID-19 (a few samples of this study predate the infection). Cell type and time point are not known. The genes are TRBV11-3 and TRBJ2-1, with TRBD2 matching over 7 bases. What was sequenced was PBMCs or a T cell subset sorted from them (not recorded which). The CDR3 region is CASSLVASGYNEQFF. For the CDR3, the DNA is TGTGCCAGCAGCTTAGTTGCTAGCGGCTACAATGAGCAGTTCTTC.